Each of the 15 T cell receptor beta chains below was sequenced from the same sample in a study of blood T cells in healthy people across ages. A J-beta primer mix and a sample-barcoded 5' primer were used in a second PCR of roughly 6 to 12 cycles. TCRdb called the 5' RACE reads again in MiXCR, with one record for every CDR3 protein. The sample lists fewer than 800,000 distinct CDR3 sequences; 25% were seen once. These data were also reused for a study on T cells of mothers and their children.

The sample comprised blood. All receptors derive from a boy aged 5-17 years in good health.

This clonotype was seen a few times. V usage is TRBV7-9 and J usage is TRBJ2-5, with 8 nucleotides matching TRBD1. The CDR3 length is 14 residues. V lost 5 bases and J lost 7; bases outside the gene matches: 9. Germline assignment: CDR1 SEHNR and CDR2 FQNEAQ (reference sequence). The CDR3 spells CASSPDRGGGTQYF. CDR3 in DNA: TGTGCCAGCAGCCCCGACAGGGGCGGAGGGACCCAGTACTTC.

This clonotype was observed a handful of times. The rearrangement uses TRBV29-1 and TRBJ2-1; maybe TRBD2 (6 bases). The end of the DNA fits TRBJ2-7 better, so the J call may be wrong. CDR1 is SQVTM, CDR2 ANQGSEA, per germline. CDR3 length: 12 residues. The CDR3: CSVEGWEDEQYF. The CDR3, as DNA: TGCAGCGTTGAAGGTTGGGAGGACGAGCAGTACTTC.

V gene TRBV20-1 combines with J gene TRBJ2-5, with D tentatively TRBD1 or TRBD2 (5 bases each). This CDR3 contains 14 residues. V lost 5 bases, J lost 2 bases, and 15 bases lay in between. Per the germline V gene, CDR1 is DFQATT and CDR2 is SNEGSKA (reference sequence). The CDR3 bases are TGCAGTGCTGTCCATGGGACGGCTCAAGAGACCCAGTACTTC. Protein product: CSAVHGTAQETQYF.

On this clonotype: At one boundary the junction diverges from the germline segment, which might be a read error. This chain links TRBV7-6 with TRBJ2-5; tentative D call: TRBD2 (5 bases). The J call may be wrong; the DNA end is better matched by TRBJ2-7. The CDR3 sequence is 13 residues long. Germline CDR1 and CDR2: SGHVS and FNYEAQ. The CDR3 region has the DNA TGCGCCAGCAGCCCGGGGTGGTGGGACGAGCAGTACTTC. It codes for CASSPGWWDEQYF.

The chain is built from TRBV4-1 and TRBJ2-5; 7 bases fit TRBD2. Germline lookup yields CDR1 MGHRA and CDR2 YSYEKL. V trimming: 4 bases; J trimming: 0 bases; junction bases outside the gene matches: 5. The CDR3 contains 15 residues. Here the CDR3 DNA reads TGCGCCAGCAGCCTTCAGCGGGGAAACCAAGAGACCCAGTACTTC. The encoded protein is CASSLQRGNQETQYF.

The chain is built from TRBV20-1 and TRBJ1-2; maybe TRBD1 (6 bases). V dropped 5 bases and J dropped 8 bases, with 15 bases sitting between them. The CDR3 has 12 amino acids. Germline V gene data show CDR1 as DFQATT and CDR2 as SNEGSKA (reference sequence). Here the CDR3 DNA reads TGCAGTGCTGTACCGGGGGCAAGGGGCTACACCTTC. Amino acid sequence: CSAVPGARGYTF.

The sample holds a few counts of this clonotype. The V and J genes are TRBV27 and TRBJ2-2; 7 nucleotides align to TRBD1. This CDR3 has 16 amino acids. With V trimmed by 4 bases and J by 4 bases, 9 bases remained unmatched. In germline, CDR1 is MNHEY, CDR2 SMNVEV (reference sequence). The CDR3 is CASSSVPGQLTGELFF. The CDR3 region has the DNA TGTGCCAGCAGTTCTGTTCCGGGACAGCTCACCGGGGAGCTGTTTTTT.

The DNA of the CDR3 is TGTGCCCTATCGGTGGACAGCTCCTACGAGCAGTACTTC. It encodes CALSVDSSYEQYF. The V gene is TRBV10-3, the J gene TRBJ2-7; weak D call: TRBD1 (6 bases). Trimming stripped 11 bases from V and 0 bases from J, with 14 bases between. CDR1 is ENHRY, CDR2 SYGVKD, per germline. The CDR3 runs 13 residues.

The V gene is TRBV2, the J gene TRBJ1-1; 11 nucleotides line up with TRBD1. The J segment lost 4 bases and the V segment lost 7 bases, leaving 8 bases of the junction unmatched. This CDR3 contains 15 residues. From germline, CDR1 is SNHLY and CDR2 FYNNEI. Here the CDR3 reads CASIGQGARSTEAFF. The CDR3 bases are TGTGCCAGCATAGGACAGGGGGCGCGGAGCACTGAAGCTTTCTTT.

This clonotype has more than one count but fewer than ten. J is TRBJ1-1 and V is TRBV11-2; D unclear. The CDR3 sequence is 13 residues long. V lost 5 bases and J lost 1, with 8 bases in between. Germline assignment: CDR1 SGHAT and CDR2 FQNNGV. CDR3 protein: CASSRAGNTEAFF. CDR3 sequence (DNA): TGTGCCAGCAGCAGGGCGGGGAACACTGAAGCTTTCTTT.

This clonotype was recorded many times. The genes are TRBV28 and TRBJ2-6; no definite D call. Germline CDR1 reads MDHEN; CDR2 reads SYDVKM. There are 13 residues in the CDR3. V lost 8 bases and J lost 0, with 5 bases in between. The chain's CDR3 is CASGNSGANVLTF. The CDR3 bases are TGTGCCAGCGGAAACTCTGGGGCCAACGTCCTGACTTTC.

This clonotype came up once. The V call is TRBV7-9, the J call TRBJ2-2; no firm D call. Deletions cut 1 base from V and 3 bases from J, with 9 bases between. Germline assignment: CDR1 SEHNR and CDR2 FQNEAQ (reference sequence). CDR3 size: 15 residues. The CDR3 is CASSLEFEDTGELFF. CDR3 DNA sequence: TGTGCCAGCAGCTTAGAGTTTGAGGACACCGGGGAGCTGTTTTTT. Looking up the rest from reference TRBV7-9 and TRBJ2-2 gives the full variable domain: DTGVSQNPRHKITKRGQNVTFRCDPISEHNRLYWYRQTLGQGPEFLTYFQNEAQLEKSRLLSDRFSAERPKGSFSTLEIQRTEQGDSAMYLCASSLEFEDTGELFFGEGSRLTVL.

Ten or more counts support this clonotype. This chain links TRBV3-1 with TRBJ2-5; D is ambiguous. The CDR3 length is 12 residues. Trimming pared 2 bases from V and 2 bases from J, leaving 3 bases between. Per the germline V gene, CDR1 is LGHDT and CDR2 is YNNKEL (reference sequence). The CDR3 DNA reads TGTGCCAGCAGCCAAACACAAGAGACCCAGTACTTC. This translates into CASSQTQETQYF.

The table lists this clonotype with a few counts. The V call is TRBV7-2, the J call TRBJ1-6; TRBD1 agrees at 9 bases. V gave up 5 bases and J gave up 10 bases; unmatched junction bases: 6. CDR3 size: 14 residues. Germline V gives CDR1 SGHTA, CDR2 FQGNSA. The CDR3 bases are TGTGCCAGCAGCAACGGGACAGGGCTGTCACCCCTCCACTTT. Translated, it gives CASSNGTGLSPLHF.

The chain recombines TRBV13 with TRBJ1-4, with 8 bases lining up with TRBD1. V shed 5 bases, J shed 3 bases, and the junction held 5 bases outside the gene matches. The CDR3 is made up of 15 amino acids. Germline CDR1 PRHDT, CDR2 FYEKMQ (reference sequence). CDR3 in amino acids: CASSPGQGANEKLFF. CDR3 nucleotides: TGTGCCAGCAGCCCAGGACAGGGTGCTAATGAAAAACTGTTTTTT.